This TCR beta chain was observed in a study of control samples from healthy donors and cancer patients. Method: immunoSEQ multiplex PCR; TCRdb's copy keeps in-frame clones and lacks some. The sample contains around 130,000 clones, just over 90% of which appear only once. The material sequenced was PBMCs. The source of this sequence is a man aged 50 to 59 with head and neck cancer.

In DNA, the CDR3 is TGCAGTGCTGTACGTACGGGTGAGCAGTTCTTC. The encoded protein is CSAVRTGEQFF. This chain joins TRBV20-1 and TRBJ2-1; the D is unclear. The CDR3 has 11 amino acids. CDR1 and CDR2 from the germline V gene are DFQATT and SNEGSKA (reference sequence). V was shortened by 5 bases and J by 9 bases, with 11 bases between the two germline ends.